This passage covers 2 T cell receptor beta chains from one sample sequenced in a study of control samples from healthy donors and cancer patients (dated by TCRdb to about 2020). The library came from the immunoSEQ multiplex PCR assay. Sourced from immuneACCESS, this table was stored by TCRdb with only in-frame sequences that have V and J called. A share of the clones is absent; for the studies checked, an unresolved V gene accounts for under half, and the remainder has no known explanation. This sample is represented by 150,000 or so clones; just over 85% of them were singletons. Of the sample, about 5.3% falls within the top ten clones. The specimen sequenced was blood. These receptors originate from a woman under 40 in good health.

The chain carries TRBV19 and TRBJ1-5, with D perhaps matching TRBD1 (6 bases). The CDR3 totals 15 residues. The ends were cut back, 6 bases at V and 6 bases at J, with 18 bases in the middle. CDR1 is LNHDA, CDR2 SQIVND, per germline (reference sequence). For the CDR3, the DNA is TGTGCCAGTAGACATCACAGGGACGGGACTCAGCCCCAGCATTTT. Amino acids: CASRHHRDGTQPQHF.

The J gene is TRBJ1-6, the V gene TRBV2; 9 bases align to TRBD1. Germline V lookup: CDR1 SNHLY, CDR2 FYNNEI. The junction had 2 bases not matched to a gene; V was cut back by 7 bases and J by 7 bases. The CDR3 runs 13 residues. As DNA, the CDR3 is TGTGCCAGCAAGGGACAGGGAAATTCACCCCTCCACTTT. Encoded protein: CASKGQGNSPLHF.